This TCR beta chain appears in the sequencing data of a study of blood T cells in healthy people across ages. Each donor's blood draw was approximately 10 milliliters of peripheral blood. Trimming left V 4 bases short and J 5 bases short, with 14 bases between. Germline CDR1 is SGHRS and CDR2 is YFSETQ. CDR3 size: 14 residues. Then a second PCR, running roughly 7 to 11 cycles, was carried out with a sample-barcoded 5' primer and a J-beta primer mix. Each TCR beta cDNA got a 12-nucleotide random molecular identifier. TCRdb used MiXCR to reprocess the 5' RACE reads, holding one entry per CDR3 protein. The table includes around 900,000 distinct CDR3 sequences, around 26% detected once.

This sequence originates from a woman of 80 years or more in good health. Sequencing input: blood. The chain is built from TRBV5-1 and TRBJ2-3; D perhaps matches TRBD1 (5 bases). Here the CDR3 DNA reads TGCGCCAGCAGCCCCCGACAGAGACTAGATACGCAGTATTTT. Its protein is CASSPRQRLDTQYF.